A single sample gave rise to the 10 T cell receptor beta chains below, sequenced in a study of cytomegalovirus exposure and HLA in healthy donors. Primers included in the PCR were 60 Vbeta and 13 Jbeta primers. Measured with immunoSEQ multiplex PCR; TCRdb has only the in-frame clones, and not every one. The table lists 93,000 or so clones, 76% of them singletons. The sample taken for sequencing was PBMCs. The receptors come from a woman aged 18-35 years in good health and CMV-seropositive.

This sequence joins TRBV4-1 and TRBJ1-2; TRBD1 matches 7 bases. The germline gives CDR1 MGHRA, CDR2 YSYEKL. V was clipped by 5 bases and J by 7 bases; unmatched bases: 7. The CDR3 consists of 13 residues. In DNA, the CDR3 is TGCGCCAGCAGCTCATGGACAGGCAGTGGCTACACCTTC. Translated: CASSSWTGSGYTF.

CDR3 in DNA: TGTGCCATCAGGGATACCGGGACAGGTTCAGGGGAGACCCAGTACTTC. Residues: CAIRDTGTGSGETQYF. The chain has TRBV10-3 and TRBJ2-5; 8 positions agree with TRBD1. J gave up 5 bases and V 6 bases, and 14 bases lay outside the gene matches. CDR1 and CDR2 from the germline V gene are ENHRY and SYGVKD. CDR3 length: 16 residues.

This sequence joins TRBV4-1 and TRBJ2-1; D possibly corresponds to TRBD2 (6 bases). V was cut by 2 bases and J by 4 bases, with 15 bases left in between. CDR1 and CDR2 (germline): MGHRA, YSYEKL. This CDR3 contains 16 residues. The CDR3 coding sequence is TGCGCCAGCAGCCAACCGGGGGTTAGGAAGTACAATGAGCAGTTCTTC. This gives the protein CASSQPGVRKYNEQFF.

Turning to this clone: Compared with germline, one end of the junction differs, possibly owing to a read error. The chain couples TRBV7-9 to TRBJ2-3, with a weak D call TRBD2 (6 bases). The germline gives CDR1 SEHNR, CDR2 FQNEAQ (reference sequence). This CDR3 region has 12 residues. The CDR3 sequence is CSRGEDADTQYF. The CDR3 DNA is TGTTCCAGAGGGGAGGACGCAGATACGCAGTATTTT.

The chain links TRBV6-1 to TRBJ1-5; maybe TRBD1 (5 bases). The V gene's germline CDR1 is MNHNS and CDR2 SASEGT. The CDR3 runs to 13 residues. Trimming removed 5 bases from V and 5 bases from J, with 10 bases in between. CDR3 nucleotide sequence: TGTGCCAGCAGTTGGGGAGGGGATCAGCCCCAGCATTTT. This encodes CASSWGGDQPQHF.

Only one count was recorded for this clone. The J gene is TRBJ2-1, the V gene TRBV14; TRBD2 matches 11 bases. CDR1 SGHDN and CDR2 FVKESK come from the germline V gene. Losses at the gene ends were 4 bases for V and 6 bases for J; bases not matched to a gene: 8. There are 16 residues in the CDR3. This CDR3 is CASSPLLAGAFNEQFF. The CDR3 coding sequence is TGTGCCAGCAGCCCGTTACTAGCGGGAGCCTTCAATGAGCAGTTCTTC.

The V gene is TRBV5-1, the J gene TRBJ2-1, with TRBD1 matching over 7 bases. J gave up 4 bases and V 6 bases, and 7 bases lay outside the gene matches. The CDR3 has 14 amino acids. Germline loops: CDR1 SGHRS, CDR2 YFSETQ. The CDR3 DNA reads as TGCGCCAGCACTGGGACAGCTCTATACAATGAGCAGTTCTTC. Translating it yields CASTGTALYNEQFF.

This chain connects TRBV7-3 to TRBJ2-3; perhaps TRBD2 as D (5 bases). Germline assignment: CDR1 SGHTA and CDR2 FQGTGA. The CDR3 has 14 amino acids. The V end lost 5 bases, the J end lost 2 bases, and 11 bases lay between the germline ends. The CDR3 DNA follows: TGTGCCAGCAGCCCCCGGGGATACACAGATACGCAGTATTTT. Amino acid sequence: CASSPRGYTDTQYF.

The chain couples TRBV19 to TRBJ1-1; TRBD1 matches at 8 bases. After removal of 3 bases from V and 11 bases from J, the junction contained 8 bases not matched to a gene. The CDR3 totals 13 residues. The germline CDR1 and CDR2 sequences are LNHDA and SQIVND (reference sequence). The CDR3 nucleotides are TGTGCCAGTAGTATTACATCGGACAGGGAGGCTTTCTTT. This codes for CASSITSDREAFF.

Here the CDR3 DNA reads TGTGCCAGCAGCCTGCTGGTCACAACGGGGGCTGAAGCTTTCTTT. Protein: CASSLLVTTGAEAFF. The gene calls are TRBV5-8 and TRBJ1-1, with a weak D call TRBD1 (5 bases). Trimming pared 4 bases from V and 6 bases from J, leaving 19 bases between. Germline CDR1 and CDR2: SGHTS and YDEGEE. The CDR3 runs to 15 residues.